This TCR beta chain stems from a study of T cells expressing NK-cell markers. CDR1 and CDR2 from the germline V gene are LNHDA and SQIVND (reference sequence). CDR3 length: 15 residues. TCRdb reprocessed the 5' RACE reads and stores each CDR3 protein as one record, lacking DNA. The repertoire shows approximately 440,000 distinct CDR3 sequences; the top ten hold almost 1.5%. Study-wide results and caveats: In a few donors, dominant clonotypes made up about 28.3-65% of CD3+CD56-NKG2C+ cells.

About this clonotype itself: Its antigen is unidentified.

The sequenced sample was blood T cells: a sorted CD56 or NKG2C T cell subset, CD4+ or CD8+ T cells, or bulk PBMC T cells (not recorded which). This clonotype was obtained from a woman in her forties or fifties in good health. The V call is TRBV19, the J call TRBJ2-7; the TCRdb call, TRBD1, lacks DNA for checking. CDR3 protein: CASRDMTVSSYEQYF. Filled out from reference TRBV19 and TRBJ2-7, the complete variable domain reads DGGITQSPKYLFRKEGQNVTLSCEQNLNHDAMYWYRQDPGQGLRLIYYSQIVNDFQKGDIAEGYSVSREKKESFPLTVTSAQKNPTAFYLCASRDMTVSSYEQYFGPGTRLTVT.